This T cell receptor beta chain emerged from a study of blood T cell repertoires in COVID-19 (TCRdb year 2020). For context, the study as a whole: Collaborator samples came from the United States, Italy and Spain and covered acute and convalescent phases of COVID-19. The material from the prospective study consisted of cDNA or gDNA derived from T cells, B-cell-depleted T cells, or PBMCs. Deeply sampled blood TCRbeta repertoires from subjects exposed to, actively infected with, or recovered from COVID-19 were included in the dataset. A freely available public database, intended as a resource for researchers studying the immune response to SARS-CoV-2, is where the repertoires were released. Samples were obtained from the ongoing ImmuneRACE study (first 160 participants) and from 1,200 or so subjects provided by 6 global collaborators. A de-identified subject ID, COVID-19 status, age in years and sex were almost always included in the sample metadata. Where available, HLA class I and class II types were taken from metadata supplied by the sample provider and were not determined by assay-based typing.

A word on this clone: What this receptor recognizes is not known. No much larger clonotype is one base removed from it; base qualities were not supplied.

The research as a whole found: The quantity of clinical and demographic metadata differed by source and by participant and was supplied without curation.

TCRbeta CDR3 regions were amplified from genomic DNA using the immunoSEQ Assay, a bias-controlled multiplex PCR. In the source study's methods: The number of nucleated cells in each sample was estimated by amplification of reference gene primers within the assay. To quantify the absolute abundance of each unique TCRbeta CDR3 rearrangement, sequence reads were collapsed and filtered. For each sample, productive Simpson clonality was calculated as the square root of Simpson's diversity index across productive rearrangements. TCRdb mirrors the immuneACCESS table, restricted to in-frame sequences. Some clones are absent from its copies; in checked studies, under half trace to an unresolved V gene, and the reason for the others is unknown. The V and J calls and the clone size are those of that table, but D and trimming were determined from the DNA. The sample table contains some 50,000 clones; only one count was recorded for about 90% of them. The ten largest clones add up to 6.4% of the sample.

From V the trimming removes 5 bases and from J it removes 7 bases, while the gene matches leave 8 bases of the junction unaccounted for. The CDR3 runs 15 amino acids, cysteine and phenylalanine included. Solely the CDR3 DNA is kept, with 45 bases framed from the first base. Per the germline V gene, MNHEY is the CDR1 and SVGAGI is the CDR2. The collaborating institutions used their own protocols to collect whole blood in K2EDTA tubes. For TCRbeta analysis, collaborator samples were shipped as frozen whole blood, as isolated PBMCs, or as DNA extracted from either sample type. The sequence was collected from a man aged 70 or older with active COVID-19. The sample was peripheral blood. This chain joins TRBV6-5 to TRBJ1-5, with 10 junctional bases fitting TRBD1. The CDR3 sequence is CASSHGQGVWQPQHF. The sequenced DNA is TGTGCCAGCAGTCATGGACAGGGGGTTTGGCAGCCCCAGCATTTT.